This T cell receptor beta chain is from a study of cytomegalovirus exposure and HLA in healthy donors. Study results and caveats: By HLA locus, TCR association rates varied in a later analysis, with DRB1 showing the most and HLA-C the fewest. High sensitivity and specificity were reportedly achieved when the classifier diagnosed cytomegalovirus status.

Germline lookup yields CDR1 SGHRS and CDR2 YFSETQ. J was trimmed by 3 bases and V by 3 bases; bases with no gene match: 8. This CDR3 contains 15 residues. Points on this clone: As yet, its antigen is unknown.

PCR amplification relied on 60 Vbeta primers (plus 13 Jbeta primers). Only in-frame clones appear in the TCRdb table, and some are missing; sequencing was by immunoSEQ multiplex PCR. The sample table includes some 140,000 clones. Sequencing used PBMCs. The rearrangement links TRBV5-1 to TRBJ1-1; 7 bases fit TRBD1. The clonotype originates from a woman aged 40 to 50 in good health and CMV-seronegative. The CDR3 region has the DNA TGCGCCAGCAGCTGGGCGGCCGGGACAGACACTGAAGCTTTCTTT. Encoded protein: CASSWAAGTDTEAFF.